A single sample gave rise to the 18 T cell receptor beta chains below, sequenced in a study of T cells in Graves' hyperthyroidism and ophthalmopathy. TCR beta CDR3 regions were amplified from RNA transcripts. An initial round of RT-PCR targeting the TCR CDR3 relied on the HTBI primer set. TCRdb fed the multiplex PCR reads into MiXCR, producing one record per CDR3 protein. The table includes about 530,000 distinct CDR3 sequences, 17% detected once. The sample taken for sequencing was blood. The receptor source for this set is a woman aged 18-29 years with Graves' ophthalmopathy.

This chain connects TRBV5-6 to TRBJ1-1, with 7 nucleotides matching TRBD1. Germline V gene sequence: CDR1 SGHDT, CDR2 YYEEEE. The V and J ends lost 5 bases and 5 bases, in that order; junction bases with no gene match: 18. The CDR3 is 17 amino acids. The CDR3 reads CASRREITGARGTEAFF. In nucleotides, the CDR3 is TGTGCCAGCAGGCGAGAGATTACAGGGGCCCGGGGTACTGAAGCTTTCTTT. The full variable domain, rest sourced from reference TRBV5-6 and TRBJ1-1, is DAGVTQSPTHLIKTRGQQVTLRCSPKSGHDTVSWYQQALGQGPQFIFQYYEEEERQRGNFPDRFSGHQFPNYSSELNVNALLLGDSALYLCASRREITGARGTEAFFGQGTRLTVV.

The chain couples TRBV20-1 to TRBJ2-7; 11 positions agree with TRBD2. Trimming took 5 bases from V and 0 from J; bases not matched to a gene: 6. The CDR3 covers 15 residues. From germline, CDR1 is DFQATT and CDR2 SNEGSKA (reference sequence). The DNA for the CDR3 is TGCAGTGCTCAAATAGCGGGAGGGCCCTCCTACGAGCAGTACTTC. As protein: CSAQIAGGPSYEQYF.

This clonotype was picked up many times. This chain uses TRBV20-1 with TRBJ1-1, with a tentative D call TRBD1 (6 bases). Germline loops: CDR1 DFQATT, CDR2 SNEGSKA (reference sequence). Trimming pared 3 bases from V and 4 bases from J, leaving 15 bases between. The CDR3 sequence is 14 residues long. The DNA of the CDR3 is TGCAGTGCTAGCTTCCTAGGGGGAAGCACTGAAGCTTTCTTT. It translates to CSASFLGGSTEAFF.

This rearrangement joins TRBV6-1 to TRBJ2-3; 10 bases align to TRBD2. The germline gives CDR1 MNHNS, CDR2 SASEGT. V was clipped by 6 bases and J by 0 bases; unmatched bases: 3. The CDR3 is 15 amino acids. CDR3 bases: TGTGCCAGCAGGCAAGCGGGGGGGAGCACAGATACGCAGTATTTT. This sequence encodes CASRQAGGSTDTQYF.

This clonotype was observed many times. This CDR3 reads CASSAGTASTNEKLFF. The CDR3 DNA sequence: TGTGCCAGCAGTGCCGGGACAGCCTCAACTAATGAAAAACTGTTTTTT. This sequence joins TRBV3-1 and TRBJ1-4; 7 bases map to TRBD1. This CDR3 is 16 amino acids long. Trimming removed 6 bases from V and 0 bases from J; junction bases left unmatched: 7. CDR1 is LGHDT, CDR2 YNNKEL, per germline (reference sequence).

The V call is TRBV28, the J call TRBJ2-5, with 7 bases that match TRBD2. The CDR3 is made up of 14 amino acids. The V and J ends lost 3 bases and 2 bases, in that order; junction bases with no gene match: 3. Germline CDR1 is MDHEN and CDR2 is SYDVKM. CDR3 sequence: CASSFTSVQETQYF. CDR3 nucleotide sequence: TGTGCCAGCAGTTTCACTAGCGTTCAAGAGACCCAGTACTTC.

The sample holds a few counts of this clonotype. A clone one base away is much larger, so this may be a read error. The chain couples TRBV12-3 or TRBV12-4 to TRBJ2-1; D gene ambiguous. V lost 5 bases, J lost 4 bases, and 9 bases lay in between. The CDR3 extends over 13 amino acids. DNA of the CDR3: TGTGCCAGCAGTGACGCGATTTACAATGAGCAGTTCTTC. It yields the protein CASSDAIYNEQFF.

This clonotype has just a few counts. The chain employs TRBV29-1 and TRBJ2-1; 10 bases map to TRBD2. The germline CDR1 and CDR2 sequences are SQVTM and ANQGSEA. CDR3 size: 15 residues. Germline trimming cut 4 bases from V and 5 bases from J; bases unmatched to any gene: 8. CDR3: CSVGSGGAGDNEQFF. CDR3 DNA sequence: TGCAGCGTTGGGAGCGGGGGGGCGGGCGACAATGAGCAGTTCTTC.

This clonotype was observed at least ten times. The rearrangement uses TRBV19 and TRBJ1-1; D is undetermined. This CDR3 has 12 amino acids. The germline V gene encodes CDR1 LNHDA and CDR2 SQIVND (reference sequence). V was shortened by 3 bases and J by 7 bases, with 9 bases between the two germline ends. CDR3 sequence reads: CASSMSPVEAFF. The CDR3 coding sequence is TGTGCCAGTAGTATGTCTCCCGTTGAAGCTTTCTTT.

The table lists this clonotype with many counts. This chain connects TRBV5-1 to TRBJ2-7; possible D gene TRBD2, 5 bases. The CDR3 covers 14 residues. The V end was cut by 4 bases, the J end by 2 bases, with 13 bases between. Germline-derived CDR1 and CDR2 are SGHRS and YFSETQ. The CDR3 protein is CASSVDSFPYEQYF. The CDR3 bases are TGCGCCAGCAGCGTGGACTCTTTCCCCTACGAGCAGTACTTC.

This clonotype occurred many times. The V and J genes are TRBV5-1 and TRBJ2-1; D possibly corresponds to TRBD2 (6 bases). The ends were cut back, 4 bases at V and 4 bases at J, with 12 bases in the middle. This CDR3 is built from 14 residues. Germline assignment: CDR1 SGHRS and CDR2 YFSETQ. The CDR3 region is CASSEGGTYNEQFF. Written as DNA, the CDR3 is TGCGCCAGCAGCGAAGGAGGGACTTACAATGAGCAGTTCTTC.

There are many counts of this clonotype. The rearrangement links TRBV7-3 to TRBJ2-2; D gene unclear. Germline assignment: CDR1 SGHTA and CDR2 FQGTGA. The CDR3 is made up of 14 amino acids. V lost 0 bases and J 6 bases, leaving 8 bases between the germline ends. CDR3 coding DNA: TGTGCCAGCAGCTTAACACGTCCACCCGGGGAGCTGTTTTTT. Amino acid sequence: CASSLTRPPGELFF.

In regard to this clonotype: The junction and the germline gene differ at one end; a read error may be behind it. CDR3 sequence (DNA): TGTGCCAGCAGCTTGGCCGGAGCCTCCCCTGAGGGCCCAGATACGCAGTATTTT. This gives the protein CASSLAGASPEGPDTQYF. This rearrangement joins TRBV5-1 to TRBJ2-3; D is possibly TRBD2 (5 bases). This CDR3 comprises 18 residues. Germline CDR1 and CDR2: SGHRS and YFSETQ.

V is TRBV29-1 and J is TRBJ1-1; tentatively, D is TRBD1 (6 bases). V gave up 7 bases and J gave up 0 bases, with 12 bases separating them. Germline V gives CDR1 SQVTM, CDR2 ANQGSEA. The CDR3 sequence is 13 residues long. CDR3 protein: CSAAQGMNTEAFF. The DNA for the CDR3 is TGCAGCGCCGCGCAGGGGATGAACACTGAAGCTTTCTTT.

This clonotype showed up many times. The rearrangement links TRBV28 to TRBJ1-1, with 8 bases fitting TRBD1. This CDR3 comprises 15 residues. Germline V lookup: CDR1 MDHEN, CDR2 SYDVKM. Trimming took 2 bases from V and 0 from J; bases not matched to a gene: 2. In nucleotides, the CDR3 is TGTGCCAGCAGTTTAAGACAGGGGATGAACACTGAAGCTTTCTTT. Translated: CASSLRQGMNTEAFF.

This clonotype was observed many times. The V gene is TRBV20-1, the J gene TRBJ2-5; 13 nucleotides agree with TRBD2. The CDR3 loop spans 16 amino acids. The germline V gene encodes CDR1 DFQATT and CDR2 SNEGSKA (reference sequence). The V segment lost 1 base and the J segment 5 bases; nucleotides outside the gene matches: 7. The CDR3 reads CSARATSGRDWETQYF. CDR3 nucleotides: TGCAGTGCTAGAGCCACTAGCGGGAGGGACTGGGAGACCCAGTACTTC.

This clonotype was seen at least ten times. The chain combines TRBV6-2 or TRBV6-3 with TRBJ2-5, with 9 bases identical to TRBD2. With 1 base clipped from V and 5 bases from J, the junction kept 5 bases outside the gene matches. The CDR3 covers 15 residues. Germline V lookup: CDR1 MNHEY, CDR2 SVGEGT. The CDR3 DNA follows: TGTGCCAGCAGTTACTTGCGGGGGGGCAGCGAGACCCAGTACTTC. It encodes CASSYLRGGSETQYF.

This clonotype was seen repeatedly, ten times or more. The V gene is TRBV29-1, the J gene TRBJ2-7; 10 bases are shared with TRBD1. J lost 4 bases, V lost 1 base, and 16 bases had no gene match. The CDR3 consists of 18 residues. CDR1 SQVTM and CDR2 ANQGSEA come from the germline V gene. Written as DNA, the CDR3 is TGCAGCGTTGAAGGGGGGACAGGGGATAGGGCTTTGTCGTACGAGCAGTACTTC. It specifies CSVEGGTGDRALSYEQYF.